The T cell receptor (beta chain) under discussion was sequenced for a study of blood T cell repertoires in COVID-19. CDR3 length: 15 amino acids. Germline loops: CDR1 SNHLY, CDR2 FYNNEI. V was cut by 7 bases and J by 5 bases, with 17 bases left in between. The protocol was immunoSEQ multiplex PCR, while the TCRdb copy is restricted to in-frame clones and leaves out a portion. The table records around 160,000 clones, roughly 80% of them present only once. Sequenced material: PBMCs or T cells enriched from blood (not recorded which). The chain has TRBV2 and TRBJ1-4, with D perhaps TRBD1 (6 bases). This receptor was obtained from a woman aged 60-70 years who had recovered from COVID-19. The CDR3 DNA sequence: TGTGCCAGCATTAACCGACAAGGGGGAAATGAAAAACTGTTTTTT. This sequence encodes CASINRQGGNEKLFF.